This T cell receptor (beta chain) was sequenced during a study of cytomegalovirus exposure and HLA in healthy donors. The study ran its PCR with 60 Vbeta and 13 Jbeta primers. Measured with immunoSEQ multiplex PCR; TCRdb has only the in-frame clones, and not every one. This table holds 150,000 to 200,000 clones, about 72% found once. The CDR3 contains 15 residues. Germline V gene lookup returns CDR1 SGDLS and CDR2 YYNGEE. Comments on this clone: Its antigen is currently unknown.

Study conclusions and caveats: Among TCR beta chains, those listed as cytomegalovirus-associated numbered some 170.

The chain is built from TRBV9 and TRBJ2-5, with 9 bases lining up with TRBD1. The J call may be wrong; the DNA end is better matched by TRBJ2-7. Sequenced material: PBMCs. The receptor was derived from a middle-aged man in good health and CMV-seropositive. CDR3 sequence: CASSESGTGTYEQYF. CDR3 in DNA: TGTGCCAGCAGCGAATCCGGGACAGGGACCTACGAGCAGTACTTC.